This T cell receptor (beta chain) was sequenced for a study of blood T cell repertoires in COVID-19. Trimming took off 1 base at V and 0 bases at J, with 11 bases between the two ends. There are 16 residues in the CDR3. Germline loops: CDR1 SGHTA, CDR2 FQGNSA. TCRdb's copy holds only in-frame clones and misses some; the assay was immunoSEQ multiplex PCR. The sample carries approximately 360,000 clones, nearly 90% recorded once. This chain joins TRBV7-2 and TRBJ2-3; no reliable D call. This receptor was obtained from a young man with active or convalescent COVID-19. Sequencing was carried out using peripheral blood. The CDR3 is CASSLEQTGSTDTQYF. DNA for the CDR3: TGTGCCAGCAGCTTAGAGCAAACCGGTAGCACAGATACGCAGTATTTT.